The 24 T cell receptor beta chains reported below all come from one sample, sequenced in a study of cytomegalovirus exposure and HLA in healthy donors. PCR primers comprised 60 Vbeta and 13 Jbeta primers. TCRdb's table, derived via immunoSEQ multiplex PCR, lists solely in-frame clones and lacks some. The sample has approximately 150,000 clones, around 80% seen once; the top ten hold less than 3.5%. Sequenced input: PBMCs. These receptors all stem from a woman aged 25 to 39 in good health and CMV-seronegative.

CDR3 nucleotides: TGCGCCAGCAGCTTCAAATACGGACAATCCTACGAGCAGTACTTC. It translates to CASSFKYGQSYEQYF. This sequence joins TRBV5-1 and TRBJ2-7, with D maybe TRBD1 (5 bases). There are 15 residues in the CDR3. Germline CDR1 and CDR2: SGHRS and YFSETQ. The V end lost 2 bases, the J end lost 1 base, and 13 bases lay between the germline ends.

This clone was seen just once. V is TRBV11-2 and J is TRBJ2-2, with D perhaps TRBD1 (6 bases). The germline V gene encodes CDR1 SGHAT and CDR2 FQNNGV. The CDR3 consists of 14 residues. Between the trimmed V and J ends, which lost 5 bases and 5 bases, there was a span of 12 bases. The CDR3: CASSPRQGTGELFF. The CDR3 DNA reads TGTGCCAGCAGCCCCCGGCAGGGGACCGGGGAGCTGTTTTTT.

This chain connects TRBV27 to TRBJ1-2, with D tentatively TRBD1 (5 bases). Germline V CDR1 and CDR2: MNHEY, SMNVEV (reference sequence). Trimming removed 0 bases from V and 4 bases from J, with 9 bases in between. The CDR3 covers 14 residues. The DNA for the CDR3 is TGTGCCAGCAGTTTATCGGGCAGGGCCTATGGCTACACCTTC. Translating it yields CASSLSGRAYGYTF.

DNA of the CDR3: TGTGCCAGCAGACCAGGACATTACACTGAAGCTTTCTTT. It yields the protein CASRPGHYTEAFF. The V call is TRBV27, the J call TRBJ1-1, with D perhaps TRBD1 (5 bases). CDR1 and CDR2 from the germline V gene are MNHEY and SMNVEV (reference sequence). The V and J ends lost 6 bases and 3 bases respectively, with 11 bases between them. This CDR3 has 13 amino acids.

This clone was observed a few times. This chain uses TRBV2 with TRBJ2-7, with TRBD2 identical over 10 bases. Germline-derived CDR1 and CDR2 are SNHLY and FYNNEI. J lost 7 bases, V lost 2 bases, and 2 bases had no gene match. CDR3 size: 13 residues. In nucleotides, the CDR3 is TGTGCCAGCAGTGAACTAGCGGGGGTTGAGCAGTACTTC. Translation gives CASSELAGVEQYF.

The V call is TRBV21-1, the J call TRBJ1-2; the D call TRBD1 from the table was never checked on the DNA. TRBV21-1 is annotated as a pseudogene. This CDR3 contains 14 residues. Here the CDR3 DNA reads TGTGCCAGCAGCAAAGCAAACAGAGTTAGTGGCTACACCTTC. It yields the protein CASSKANRVSGYTF.

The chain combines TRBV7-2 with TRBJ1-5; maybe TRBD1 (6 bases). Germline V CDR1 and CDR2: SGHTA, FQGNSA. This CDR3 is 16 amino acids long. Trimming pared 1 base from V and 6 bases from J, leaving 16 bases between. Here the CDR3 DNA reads TGTGCCAGCAGCTTAGTAGGGCAGGGGTCGGGTCAGCCCCAGCATTTT. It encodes CASSLVGQGSGQPQHF.

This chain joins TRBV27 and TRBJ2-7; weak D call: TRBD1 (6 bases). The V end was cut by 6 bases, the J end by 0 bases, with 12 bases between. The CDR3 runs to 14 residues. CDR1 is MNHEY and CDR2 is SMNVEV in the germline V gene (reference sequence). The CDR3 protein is CASRGTISSYEQYF. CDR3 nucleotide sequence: TGTGCCAGCAGAGGGACAATAAGCTCCTACGAGCAGTACTTC.

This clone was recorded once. This CDR3 reads CASSLGTDPEAFF. The CDR3 DNA reads as TGTGCCAGCAGCCTGGGGACAGACCCTGAAGCTTTCTTT. J is TRBJ1-1 and V is TRBV7-9; TRBD1 matches at 7 bases. This CDR3 spans 13 amino acids. Per the germline V gene, CDR1 is SEHNR and CDR2 is FQNEAQ (reference sequence). Trimming took 5 bases from V and 6 from J; bases not matched to a gene: 6.

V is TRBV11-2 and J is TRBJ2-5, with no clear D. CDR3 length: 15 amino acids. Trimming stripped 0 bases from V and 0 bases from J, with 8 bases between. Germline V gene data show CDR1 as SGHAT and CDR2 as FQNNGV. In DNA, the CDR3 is TGTGCCAGCAGCTTAGAGGCAGGAAACCAAGAGACCCAGTACTTC. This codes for CASSLEAGNQETQYF.

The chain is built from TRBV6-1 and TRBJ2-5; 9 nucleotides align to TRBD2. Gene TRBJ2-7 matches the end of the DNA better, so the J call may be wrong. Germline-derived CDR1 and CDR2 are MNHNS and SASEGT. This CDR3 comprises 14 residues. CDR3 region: CASSASGGPYEQYF. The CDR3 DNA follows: TGTGCCAGCAGTGCGAGCGGGGGGCCTTACGAGCAGTACTTC.

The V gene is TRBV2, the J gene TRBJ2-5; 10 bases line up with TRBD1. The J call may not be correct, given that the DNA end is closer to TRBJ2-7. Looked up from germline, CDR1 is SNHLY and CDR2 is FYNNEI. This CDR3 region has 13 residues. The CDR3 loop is CASSGTGGYEQYF. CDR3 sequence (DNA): TGTGCCAGCAGTGGGACAGGGGGCTACGAGCAGTACTTC.

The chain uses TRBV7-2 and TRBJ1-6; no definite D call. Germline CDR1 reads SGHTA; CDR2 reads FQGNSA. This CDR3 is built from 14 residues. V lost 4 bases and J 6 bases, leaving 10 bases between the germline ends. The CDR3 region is CASSSTDINSPLHF. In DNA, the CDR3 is TGTGCCAGCAGCTCCACAGATATTAATTCACCCCTCCACTTT.

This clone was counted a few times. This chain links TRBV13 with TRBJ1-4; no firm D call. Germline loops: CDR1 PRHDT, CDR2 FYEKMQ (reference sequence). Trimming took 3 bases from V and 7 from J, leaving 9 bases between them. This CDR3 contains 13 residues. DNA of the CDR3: TGTGCCAGCAGCTTCGGCGGCAGTGAAAAACTGTTTTTT. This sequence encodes CASSFGGSEKLFF. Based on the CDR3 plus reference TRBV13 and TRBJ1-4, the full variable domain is AAGVIQSPRHLIKEKRETATLKCYPIPRHDTVYWYQQGPGQDPQFLISFYEKMQSDKGSIPDRFSAQQFSDYHSELNMSSLELGDSALYFCASSFGGSEKLFFGSGTQLSVL.

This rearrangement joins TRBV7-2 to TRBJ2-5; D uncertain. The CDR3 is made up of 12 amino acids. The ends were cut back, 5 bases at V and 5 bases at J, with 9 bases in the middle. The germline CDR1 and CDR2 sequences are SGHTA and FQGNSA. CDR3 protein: CASSPPRETQYF. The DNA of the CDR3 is TGTGCCAGCAGCCCACCCCGGGAGACCCAGTACTTC.

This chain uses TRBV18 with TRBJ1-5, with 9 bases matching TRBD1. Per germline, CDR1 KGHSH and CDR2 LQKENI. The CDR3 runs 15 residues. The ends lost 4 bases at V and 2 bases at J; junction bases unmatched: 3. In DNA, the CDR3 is TGTGCCAGCTCACAGGGACAGGGAGGCAATCAGCCCCAGCATTTT. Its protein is CASSQGQGGNQPQHF.

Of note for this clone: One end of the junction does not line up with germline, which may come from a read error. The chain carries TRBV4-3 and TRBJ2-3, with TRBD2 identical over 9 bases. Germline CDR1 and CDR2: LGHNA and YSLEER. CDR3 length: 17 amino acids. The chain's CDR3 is CASNQLNVAGETDTQYF. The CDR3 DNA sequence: TGCGCCAGCAACCAACTTAATGTAGCGGGGGAAACAGATACGCAGTATTTT.

This CDR3 reads CASSLTGGPGANVLTF. In nucleotides, the CDR3 is TGTGCCAGCAGTCTGACGGGGGGACCTGGGGCCAACGTCCTGACTTTC. V and J are TRBV7-3 and TRBJ2-6; TRBD2 aligns across 7 bases. J gave up 2 bases and V 6 bases, and 7 bases lay outside the gene matches. This CDR3 is built from 16 residues. Per the germline V gene, CDR1 is SGHTA and CDR2 is FQGTGA.

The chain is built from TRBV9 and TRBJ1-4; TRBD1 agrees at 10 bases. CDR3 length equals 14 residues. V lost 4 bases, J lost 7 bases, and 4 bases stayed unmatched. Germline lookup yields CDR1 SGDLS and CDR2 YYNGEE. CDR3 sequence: CASSPRTGGEKLFF. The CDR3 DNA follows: TGTGCCAGCAGCCCTCGGACAGGGGGTGAAAAACTGTTTTTT.

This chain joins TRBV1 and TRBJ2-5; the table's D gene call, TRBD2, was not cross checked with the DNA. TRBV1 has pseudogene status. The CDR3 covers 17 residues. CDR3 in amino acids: CTSSQGRPSAAFGAQYF. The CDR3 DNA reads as TGCACCAGCAGCCAAGGGAGGCCTAGCGCCGCCTTTGGAGCCCAGTACTTC.

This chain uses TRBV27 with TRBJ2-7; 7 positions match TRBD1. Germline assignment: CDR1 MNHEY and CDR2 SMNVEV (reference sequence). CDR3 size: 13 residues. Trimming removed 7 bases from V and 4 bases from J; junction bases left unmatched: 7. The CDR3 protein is CASKRTGVYEQYF. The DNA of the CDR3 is TGTGCCAGCAAACGGACAGGAGTATACGAGCAGTACTTC.

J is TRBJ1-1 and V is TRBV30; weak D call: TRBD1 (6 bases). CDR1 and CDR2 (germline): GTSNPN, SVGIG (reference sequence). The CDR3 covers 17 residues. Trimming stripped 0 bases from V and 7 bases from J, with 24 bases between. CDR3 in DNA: TGTGCCTGGAGTGTACCCAAGCACCTTGGGGGCGCATTTGAAGCTTTCTTT. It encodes CAWSVPKHLGGAFEAFF. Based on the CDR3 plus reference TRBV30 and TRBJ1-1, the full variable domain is SQTIHQWPATLVQPVGSPLSLECTVEGTSNPNLYWYRQAAGRGLQLLFYSVGIGQISSEVPQNLSASRPQDRQFILSSKKLLLSDSGFYLCAWSVPKHLGGAFEAFFGQGTRLTVV.

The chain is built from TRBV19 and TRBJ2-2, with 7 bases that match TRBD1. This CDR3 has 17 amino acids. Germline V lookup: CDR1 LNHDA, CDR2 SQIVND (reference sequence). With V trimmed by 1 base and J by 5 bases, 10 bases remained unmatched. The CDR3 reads CASSIVGRGMSTGELFF. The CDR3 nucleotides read TGTGCCAGTAGTATAGTAGGCAGGGGGATGAGTACCGGGGAGCTGTTTTTT. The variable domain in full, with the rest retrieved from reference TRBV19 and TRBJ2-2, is DGGITQSPKYLFRKEGQNVTLSCEQNLNHDAMYWYRQDPGQGLRLIYYSQIVNDFQKGDIAEGYSVSREKKESFPLTVTSAQKNPTAFYLCASSIVGRGMSTGELFFGEGSRLTVL.

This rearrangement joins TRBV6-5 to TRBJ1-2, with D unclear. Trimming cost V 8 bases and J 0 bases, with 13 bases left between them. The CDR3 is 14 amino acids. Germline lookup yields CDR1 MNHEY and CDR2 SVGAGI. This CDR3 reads CASGRDTSNYGYTF. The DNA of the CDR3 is TGTGCCAGCGGACGGGATACTTCTAACTATGGCTACACCTTC.